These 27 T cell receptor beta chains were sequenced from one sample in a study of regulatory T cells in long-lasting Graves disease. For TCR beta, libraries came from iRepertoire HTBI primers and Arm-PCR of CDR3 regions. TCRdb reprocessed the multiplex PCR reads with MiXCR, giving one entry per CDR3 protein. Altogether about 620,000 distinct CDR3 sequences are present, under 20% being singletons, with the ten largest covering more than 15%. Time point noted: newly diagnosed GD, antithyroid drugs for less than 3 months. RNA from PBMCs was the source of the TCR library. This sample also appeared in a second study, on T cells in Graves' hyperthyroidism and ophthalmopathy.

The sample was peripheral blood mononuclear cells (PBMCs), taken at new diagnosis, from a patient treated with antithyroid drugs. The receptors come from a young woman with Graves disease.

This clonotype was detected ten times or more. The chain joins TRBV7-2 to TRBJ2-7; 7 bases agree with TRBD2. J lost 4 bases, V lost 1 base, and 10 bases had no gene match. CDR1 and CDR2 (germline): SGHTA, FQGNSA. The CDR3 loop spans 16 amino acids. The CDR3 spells CASSLGSSGGGYEQYF. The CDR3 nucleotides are TGTGCCAGCAGCTTAGGGTCCTCCGGGGGAGGGTACGAGCAGTACTTC.

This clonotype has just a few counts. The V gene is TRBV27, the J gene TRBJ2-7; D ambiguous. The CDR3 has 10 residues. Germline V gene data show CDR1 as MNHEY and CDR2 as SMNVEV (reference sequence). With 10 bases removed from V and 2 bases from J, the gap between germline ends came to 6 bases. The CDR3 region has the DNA TGTGCCACAACAACCTACGAGCAGTACTTC. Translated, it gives CATTTYEQYF.

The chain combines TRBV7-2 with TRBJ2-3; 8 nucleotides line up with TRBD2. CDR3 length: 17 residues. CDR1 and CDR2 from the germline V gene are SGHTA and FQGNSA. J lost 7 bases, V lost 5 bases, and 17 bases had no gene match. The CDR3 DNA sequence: TGTGCCAGCAGCGGGGCGGTAGCGGGAAGAGGGGCGTATACGCAGTATTTT. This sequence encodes CASSGAVAGRGAYTQYF. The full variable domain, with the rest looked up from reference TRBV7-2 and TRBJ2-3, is GAGVSQSPSNKVTEKGKDVELRCDPISGHTALYWYRQSLGQGLEFLIYFQGNSAPDKSGLPSDRFSAERTGGSVSTLTIQRTQQEDSAVYLCASSGAVAGRGAYTQYFGPGTRLTVL.

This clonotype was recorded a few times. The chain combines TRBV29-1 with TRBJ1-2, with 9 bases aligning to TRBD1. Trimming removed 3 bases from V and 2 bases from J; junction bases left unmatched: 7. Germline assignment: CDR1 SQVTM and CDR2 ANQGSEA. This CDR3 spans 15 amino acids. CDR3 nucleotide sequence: TGCAGCGTTGAGAACCGGGACAGGGAAAACTATGGCTACACCTTC. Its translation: CSVENRDRENYGYTF.

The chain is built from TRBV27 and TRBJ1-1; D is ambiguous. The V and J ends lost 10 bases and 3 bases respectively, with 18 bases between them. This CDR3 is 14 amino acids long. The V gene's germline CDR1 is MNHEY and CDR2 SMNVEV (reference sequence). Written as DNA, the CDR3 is TGTGCCAACAAATCACGGACGGGCTACACTGAAGCTTTCTTT. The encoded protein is CANKSRTGYTEAFF.

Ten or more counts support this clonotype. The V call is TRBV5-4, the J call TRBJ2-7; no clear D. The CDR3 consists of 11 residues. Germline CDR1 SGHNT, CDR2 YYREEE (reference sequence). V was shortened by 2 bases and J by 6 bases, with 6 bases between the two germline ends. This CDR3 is CASSLGPEQYF. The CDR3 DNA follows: TGTGCCAGCAGCTTAGGCCCCGAGCAGTACTTC.

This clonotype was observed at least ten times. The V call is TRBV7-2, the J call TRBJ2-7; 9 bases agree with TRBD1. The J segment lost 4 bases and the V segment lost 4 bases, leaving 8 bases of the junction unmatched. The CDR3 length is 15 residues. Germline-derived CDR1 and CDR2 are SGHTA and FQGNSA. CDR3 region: CASSSRQGGPYEQYF. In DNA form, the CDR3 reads TGTGCCAGCAGCTCACGACAGGGGGGGCCGTACGAGCAGTACTTC. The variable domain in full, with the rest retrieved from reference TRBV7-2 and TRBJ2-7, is GAGVSQSPSNKVTEKGKDVELRCDPISGHTALYWYRQSLGQGLEFLIYFQGNSAPDKSGLPSDRFSAERTGGSVSTLTIQRTQQEDSAVYLCASSSRQGGPYEQYFGPGTRLTVT.

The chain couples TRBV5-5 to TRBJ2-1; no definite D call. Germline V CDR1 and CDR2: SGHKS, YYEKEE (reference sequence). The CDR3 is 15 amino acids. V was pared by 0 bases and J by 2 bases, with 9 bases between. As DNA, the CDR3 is TGTGCCAGCAGCTTGGACCCAACAGCCTACAATGAGCAGTTCTTC. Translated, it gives CASSLDPTAYNEQFF. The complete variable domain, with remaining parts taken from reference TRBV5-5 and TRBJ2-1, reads DAGVTQSPTHLIKTRGQQVTLRCSPISGHKSVSWYQQVLGQGPQFIFQYYEKEERGRGNFPDRFSARQFPNYSSELNVNALLLGDSALYLCASSLDPTAYNEQFFGPGTRLTVL.

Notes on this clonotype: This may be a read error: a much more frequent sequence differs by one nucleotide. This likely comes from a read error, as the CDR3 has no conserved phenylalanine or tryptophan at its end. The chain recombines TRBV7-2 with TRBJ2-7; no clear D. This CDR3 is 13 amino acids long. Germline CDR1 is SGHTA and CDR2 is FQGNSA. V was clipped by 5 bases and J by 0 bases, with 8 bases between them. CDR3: CASSPSSSYEQYL. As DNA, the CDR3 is TGTGCCAGCAGCCCCTCGAGCTCCTACGAGCAGTACCTC.

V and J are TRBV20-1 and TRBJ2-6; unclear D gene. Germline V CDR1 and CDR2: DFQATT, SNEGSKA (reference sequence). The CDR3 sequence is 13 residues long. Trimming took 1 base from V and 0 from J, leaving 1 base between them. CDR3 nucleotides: TGCAGTGCTAGAGGCTCTGGGGCCAACGTCCTGACTTTC. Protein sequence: CSARGSGANVLTF.

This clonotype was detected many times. This chain's CDR3 is CSANIRASGPYNEQFF. The CDR3 region has the DNA TGCAGTGCTAATATTAGGGCTAGCGGGCCATACAATGAGCAGTTCTTC. The rearrangement uses TRBV20-1 and TRBJ2-1; TRBD2 aligns across 8 bases. Germline CDR1 reads DFQATT; CDR2 reads SNEGSKA (reference sequence). V lost 4 bases to trimming and J lost 4 bases; unmatched junction nucleotides: 12. There are 16 residues in the CDR3.

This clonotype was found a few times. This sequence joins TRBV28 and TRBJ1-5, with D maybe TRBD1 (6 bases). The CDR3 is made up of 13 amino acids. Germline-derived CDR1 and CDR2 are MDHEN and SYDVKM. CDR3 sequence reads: CAGGQYSNQPQHF. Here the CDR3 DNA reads TGTGCGGGGGGGCAGTATAGCAATCAGCCCCAGCATTTT.

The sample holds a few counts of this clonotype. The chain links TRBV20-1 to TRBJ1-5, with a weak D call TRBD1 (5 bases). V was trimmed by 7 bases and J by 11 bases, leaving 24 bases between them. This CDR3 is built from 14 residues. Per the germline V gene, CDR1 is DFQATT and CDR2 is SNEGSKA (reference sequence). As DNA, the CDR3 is TGCAGTGAAACATCCGGGACTCCTAAGGAGTCCCAGCATTTT. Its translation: CSETSGTPKESQHF.

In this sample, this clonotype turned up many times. CDR3 sequence (DNA): TGTGCCAGCAGCCCCGACACTGAAGCCTACGAGCAGTACTTC. Protein: CASSPDTEAYEQYF. The chain has TRBV7-9 and TRBJ2-7; D remains unclear. This CDR3 has 14 residues. CDR1 and CDR2 from the germline V gene are SEHNR and FQNEAQ (reference sequence). V lost 5 bases, J lost 2 bases, and 13 bases lay in between. Drawing the rest from reference TRBV7-9 and TRBJ2-7, the complete variable domain is DTGVSQNPRHKITKRGQNVTFRCDPISEHNRLYWYRQTLGQGPEFLTYFQNEAQLEKSRLLSDRFSAERPKGSFSTLEIQRTEQGDSAMYLCASSPDTEAYEQYFGPGTRLTVT.

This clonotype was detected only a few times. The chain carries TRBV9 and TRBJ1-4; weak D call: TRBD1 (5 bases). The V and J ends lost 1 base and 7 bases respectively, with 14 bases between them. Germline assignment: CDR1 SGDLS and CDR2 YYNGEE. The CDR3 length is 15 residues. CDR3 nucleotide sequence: TGTGCCAGCAGCGTATTCGCGGGACTCGGTGAAAAACTGTTTTTT. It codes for CASSVFAGLGEKLFF.

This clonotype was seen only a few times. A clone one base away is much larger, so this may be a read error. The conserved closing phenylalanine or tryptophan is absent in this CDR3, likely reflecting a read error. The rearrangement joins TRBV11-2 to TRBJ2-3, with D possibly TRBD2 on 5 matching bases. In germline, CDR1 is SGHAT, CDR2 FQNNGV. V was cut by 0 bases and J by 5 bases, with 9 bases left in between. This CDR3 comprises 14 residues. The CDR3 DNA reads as TGTGCCAGCAGCTTAGATCCCAGCGGAGATACGCAGTATTCT. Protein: CASSLDPSGDTQYS.

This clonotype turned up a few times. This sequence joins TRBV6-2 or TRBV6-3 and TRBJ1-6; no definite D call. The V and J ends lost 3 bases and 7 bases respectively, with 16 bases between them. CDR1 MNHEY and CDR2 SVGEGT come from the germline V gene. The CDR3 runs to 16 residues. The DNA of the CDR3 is TGTGCCAGCAGTTATACCCGAGTGGGTTCCAATTCACCCCTCCACTTT. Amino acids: CASSYTRVGSNSPLHF.

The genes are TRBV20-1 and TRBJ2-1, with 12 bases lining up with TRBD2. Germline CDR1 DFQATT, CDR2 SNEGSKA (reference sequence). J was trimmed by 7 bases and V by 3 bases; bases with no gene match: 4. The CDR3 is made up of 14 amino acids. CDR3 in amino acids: CSASLGTSGNEQFF. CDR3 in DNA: TGCAGTGCTAGCCTCGGGACTAGCGGGAATGAGCAGTTCTTC.

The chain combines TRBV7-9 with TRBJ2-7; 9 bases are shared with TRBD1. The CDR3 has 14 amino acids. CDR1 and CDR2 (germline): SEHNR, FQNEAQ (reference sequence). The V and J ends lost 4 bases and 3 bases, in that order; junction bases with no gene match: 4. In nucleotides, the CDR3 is TGTGCCAGCAGCTCATGGGACAGGGTCTACGAGCAGTACTTC. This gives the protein CASSSWDRVYEQYF.

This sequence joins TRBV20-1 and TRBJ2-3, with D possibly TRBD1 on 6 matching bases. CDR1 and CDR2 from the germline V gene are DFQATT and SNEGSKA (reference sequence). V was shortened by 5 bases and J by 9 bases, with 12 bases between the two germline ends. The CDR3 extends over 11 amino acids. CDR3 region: CSAGQSITQYF. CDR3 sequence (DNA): TGCAGTGCTGGACAGAGTATCACGCAGTATTTT.

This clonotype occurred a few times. The CDR3 sequence is CASSQTPRDVRETQYF. CDR3 in DNA: TGCGCCAGCAGCCAAACGCCCCGGGACGTCCGGGAGACCCAGTACTTC. This sequence joins TRBV4-1 and TRBJ2-5; D could derive from TRBD1 or TRBD2 (5 bases each). CDR1 MGHRA and CDR2 YSYEKL come from the germline V gene. This CDR3 is built from 16 residues. The V gene lost 2 bases and the J gene lost 5 bases, with 18 bases spanning the gap.

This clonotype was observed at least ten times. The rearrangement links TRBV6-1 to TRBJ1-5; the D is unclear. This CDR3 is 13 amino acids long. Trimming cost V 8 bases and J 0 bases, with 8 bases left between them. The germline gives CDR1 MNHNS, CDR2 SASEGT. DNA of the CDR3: TGTGCCAGCTTTGCGAATAGCAATCAGCCCCAGCATTTT. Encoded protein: CASFANSNQPQHF.

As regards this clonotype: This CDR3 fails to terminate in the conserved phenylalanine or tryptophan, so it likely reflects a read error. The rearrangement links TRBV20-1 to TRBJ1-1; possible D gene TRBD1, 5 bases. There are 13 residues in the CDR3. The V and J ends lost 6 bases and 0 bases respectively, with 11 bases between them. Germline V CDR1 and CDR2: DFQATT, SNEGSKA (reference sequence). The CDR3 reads CSATQDLNTEAFS. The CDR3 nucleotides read TGCAGTGCCACACAGGACCTGAACACTGAAGCTTTCTCT.

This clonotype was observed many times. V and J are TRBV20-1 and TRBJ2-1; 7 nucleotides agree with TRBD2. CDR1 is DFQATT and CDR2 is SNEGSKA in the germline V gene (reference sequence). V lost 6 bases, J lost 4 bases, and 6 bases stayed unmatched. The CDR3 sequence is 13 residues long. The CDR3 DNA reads TGCAGTGCGCCCGGAGCGGGATACAATGAGCAGTTCTTC. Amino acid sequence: CSAPGAGYNEQFF.

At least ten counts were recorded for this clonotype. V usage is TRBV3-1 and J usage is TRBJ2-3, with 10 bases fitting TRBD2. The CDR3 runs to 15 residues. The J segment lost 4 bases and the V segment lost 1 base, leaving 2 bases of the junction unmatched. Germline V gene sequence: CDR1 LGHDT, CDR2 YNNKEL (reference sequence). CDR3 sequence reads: CASSQGLAGADTQYF. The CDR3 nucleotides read TGTGCCAGCAGCCAAGGGCTAGCGGGAGCAGATACGCAGTATTTT.

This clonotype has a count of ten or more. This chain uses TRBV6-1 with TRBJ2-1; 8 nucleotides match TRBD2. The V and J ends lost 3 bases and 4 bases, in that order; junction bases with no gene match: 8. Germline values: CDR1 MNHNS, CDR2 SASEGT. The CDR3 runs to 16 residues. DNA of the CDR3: TGTGCCAGCAGTGAGAGGCGGGAGGCCGCTTACAATGAGCAGTTCTTC. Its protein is CASSERREAAYNEQFF.

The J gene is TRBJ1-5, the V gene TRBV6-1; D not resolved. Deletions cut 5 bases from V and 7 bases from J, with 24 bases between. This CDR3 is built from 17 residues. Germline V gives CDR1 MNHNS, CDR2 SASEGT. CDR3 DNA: TGTGCCAGCAGTCCCCGACTTGGACGGGATTTCGACCAGCCCCAGCATTTT. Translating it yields CASSPRLGRDFDQPQHF.